The T cell receptor (beta chain) described here comes from a study of cytomegalovirus exposure and HLA in healthy donors. The CDR3 is 14 amino acids. After removal of 5 bases from V and 7 bases from J, the junction contained 9 bases not matched to a gene. Germline loops: CDR1 SQVTM, CDR2 ANQGSEA. The PCR ran on 60 Vbeta and 13 Jbeta primers. Only in-frame clones appear in the TCRdb table, and some are missing; sequencing was by immunoSEQ multiplex PCR. The sample lists 100,000 to 150,000 clones, approximately 78% occurring once. The V call is TRBV29-1, the J call TRBJ2-1; TRBD2 matches 9 bases. Sample: PBMCs. This TCR derives from a man aged 25 to 40 in good health and CMV-seropositive. The CDR3 nucleotides read TGCAGCGTTCAGGTCGGGCTAGCGGGAAATGAGCAGTTCTTC. Translating it yields CSVQVGLAGNEQFF.